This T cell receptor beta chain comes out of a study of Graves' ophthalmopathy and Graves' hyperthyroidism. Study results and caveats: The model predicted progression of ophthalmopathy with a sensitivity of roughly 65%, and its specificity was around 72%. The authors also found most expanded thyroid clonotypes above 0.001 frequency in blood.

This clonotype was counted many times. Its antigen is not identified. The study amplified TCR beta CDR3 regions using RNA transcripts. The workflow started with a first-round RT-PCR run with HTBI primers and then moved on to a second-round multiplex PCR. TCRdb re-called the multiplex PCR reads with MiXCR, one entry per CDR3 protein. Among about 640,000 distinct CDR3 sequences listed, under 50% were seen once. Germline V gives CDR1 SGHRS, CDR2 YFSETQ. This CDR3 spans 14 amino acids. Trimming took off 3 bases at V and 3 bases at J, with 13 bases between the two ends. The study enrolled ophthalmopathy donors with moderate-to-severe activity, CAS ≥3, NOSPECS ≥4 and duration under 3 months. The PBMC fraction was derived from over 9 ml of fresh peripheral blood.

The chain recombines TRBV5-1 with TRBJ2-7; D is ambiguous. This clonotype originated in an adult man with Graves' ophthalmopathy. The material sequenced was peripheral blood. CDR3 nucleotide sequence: TGCGCCAGCAGCTCTTTCGACATAGGCTACGAGCAGTACTTC. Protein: CASSSFDIGYEQYF.